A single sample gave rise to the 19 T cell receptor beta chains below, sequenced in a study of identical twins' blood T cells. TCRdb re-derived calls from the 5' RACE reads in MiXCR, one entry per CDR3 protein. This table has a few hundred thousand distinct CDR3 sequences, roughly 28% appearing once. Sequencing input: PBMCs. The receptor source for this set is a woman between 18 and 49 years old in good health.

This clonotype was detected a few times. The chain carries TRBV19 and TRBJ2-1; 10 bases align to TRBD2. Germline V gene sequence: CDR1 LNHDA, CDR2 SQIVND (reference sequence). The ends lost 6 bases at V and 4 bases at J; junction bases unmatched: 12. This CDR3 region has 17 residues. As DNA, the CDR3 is TGTGCCAGTAGAGGCACTAGCGGGGCTAAACGGTACAATGAGCAGTTCTTC. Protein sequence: CASRGTSGAKRYNEQFF. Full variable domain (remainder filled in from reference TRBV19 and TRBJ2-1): DGGITQSPKYLFRKEGQNVTLSCEQNLNHDAMYWYRQDPGQGLRLIYYSQIVNDFQKGDIAEGYSVSREKKESFPLTVTSAQKNPTAFYLCASRGTSGAKRYNEQFFGPGTRLTVL.

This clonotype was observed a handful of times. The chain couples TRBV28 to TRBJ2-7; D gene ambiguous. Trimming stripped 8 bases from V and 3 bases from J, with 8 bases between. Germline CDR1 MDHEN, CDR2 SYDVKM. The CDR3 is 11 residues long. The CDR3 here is CASAGNYEQYF. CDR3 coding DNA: TGTGCCAGCGCAGGTAACTACGAGCAGTACTTC.

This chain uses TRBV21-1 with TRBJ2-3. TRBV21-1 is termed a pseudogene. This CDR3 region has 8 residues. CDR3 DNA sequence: TGTGCCAGGACTCCGCAGTATTTT. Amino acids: CARTPQYF.

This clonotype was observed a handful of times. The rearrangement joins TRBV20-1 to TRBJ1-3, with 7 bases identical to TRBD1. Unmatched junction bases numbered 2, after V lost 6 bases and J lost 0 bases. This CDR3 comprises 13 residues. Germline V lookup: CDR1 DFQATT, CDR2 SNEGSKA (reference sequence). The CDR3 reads CSARDSSGNTIYF. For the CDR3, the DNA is TGCAGTGCCCGGGACAGCTCTGGAAACACCATATATTTT.

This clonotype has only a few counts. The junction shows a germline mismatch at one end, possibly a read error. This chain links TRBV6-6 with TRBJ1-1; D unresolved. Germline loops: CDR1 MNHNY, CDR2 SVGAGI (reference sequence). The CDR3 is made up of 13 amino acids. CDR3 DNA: TGTTCCAGCAGTCCCCTTTCTTCGGCGGAAGCTTTCTTT. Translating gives CSSSPLSSAEAFF.

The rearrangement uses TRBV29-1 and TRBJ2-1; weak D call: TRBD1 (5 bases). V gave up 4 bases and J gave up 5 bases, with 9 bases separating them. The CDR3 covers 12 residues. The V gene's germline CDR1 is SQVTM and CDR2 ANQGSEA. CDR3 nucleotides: TGCAGCGTTGCTGACAGAGACAATGAGCAGTTCTTC. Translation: CSVADRDNEQFF.

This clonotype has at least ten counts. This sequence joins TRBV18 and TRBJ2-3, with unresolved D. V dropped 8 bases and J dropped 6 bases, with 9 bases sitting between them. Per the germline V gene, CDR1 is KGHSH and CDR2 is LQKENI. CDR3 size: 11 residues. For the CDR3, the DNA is TGTGCCAGCAGCCCGCGGGATACGCAGTATTTT. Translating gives CASSPRDTQYF.

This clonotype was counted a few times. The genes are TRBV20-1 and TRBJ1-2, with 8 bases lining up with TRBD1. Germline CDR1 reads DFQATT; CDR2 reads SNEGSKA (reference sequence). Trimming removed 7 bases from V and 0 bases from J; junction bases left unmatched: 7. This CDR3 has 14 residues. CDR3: CSGLGQGANYGYTF. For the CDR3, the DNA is TGCAGTGGACTAGGACAGGGAGCTAACTATGGCTACACCTTC.

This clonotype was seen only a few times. CDR3 region: CASSLAPGQGGEKLFF. CDR3 DNA sequence: TGCGCCAGCAGCTTGGCCCCCGGGCAGGGAGGTGAAAAACTGTTTTTT. The rearrangement joins TRBV5-1 to TRBJ1-4; D is possibly TRBD1 (5 bases). Per germline, CDR1 SGHRS and CDR2 YFSETQ. CDR3 length equals 16 residues. V lost 0 bases and J 7 bases, leaving 16 bases between the germline ends.

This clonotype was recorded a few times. CDR3 region: CASSSDGELFF. Here the CDR3 DNA reads TGCGCCAGCAGCTCGGACGGGGAGCTGTTTTTT. J is TRBJ2-2 and V is TRBV5-1; D is unresolved. Trimming took off 3 bases at V and 7 bases at J, with 4 bases between the two ends. CDR1 SGHRS and CDR2 YFSETQ come from the germline V gene. The CDR3 runs to 11 residues.

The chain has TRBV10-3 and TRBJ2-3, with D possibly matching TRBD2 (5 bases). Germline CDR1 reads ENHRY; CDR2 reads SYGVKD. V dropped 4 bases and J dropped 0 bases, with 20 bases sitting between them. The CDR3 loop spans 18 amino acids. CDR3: CAISGREEAVLSTDTQYF. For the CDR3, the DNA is TGTGCCATCAGTGGACGAGAGGAGGCCGTCCTAAGCACAGATACGCAGTATTTT.

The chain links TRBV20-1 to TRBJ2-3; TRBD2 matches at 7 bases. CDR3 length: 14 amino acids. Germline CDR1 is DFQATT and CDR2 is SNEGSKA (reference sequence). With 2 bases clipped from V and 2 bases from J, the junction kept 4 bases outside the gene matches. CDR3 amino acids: CSARLGGYTDTQYF. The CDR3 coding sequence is TGCAGTGCTAGACTCGGGGGGTACACAGATACGCAGTATTTT.

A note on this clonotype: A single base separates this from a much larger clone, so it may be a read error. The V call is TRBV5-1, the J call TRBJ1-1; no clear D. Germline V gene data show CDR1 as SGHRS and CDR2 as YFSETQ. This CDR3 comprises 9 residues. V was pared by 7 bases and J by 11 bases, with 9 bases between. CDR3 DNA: TGCGCCAGCCGAACCAATGCTTTCTTT. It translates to CASRTNAFF.

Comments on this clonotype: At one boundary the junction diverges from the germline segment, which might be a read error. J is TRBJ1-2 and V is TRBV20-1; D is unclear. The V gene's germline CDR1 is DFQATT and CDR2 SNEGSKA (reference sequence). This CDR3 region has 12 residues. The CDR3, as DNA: TGCAGTGCTAGCACCACACTCTATGGCTACACTTTC. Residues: CSASTTLYGYTF.

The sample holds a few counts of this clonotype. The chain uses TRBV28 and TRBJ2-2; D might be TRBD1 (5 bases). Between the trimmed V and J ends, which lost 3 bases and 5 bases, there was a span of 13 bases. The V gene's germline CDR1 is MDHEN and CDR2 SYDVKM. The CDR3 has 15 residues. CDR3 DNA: TGTGCCAGCAGTTTTTTCCGGACAACAACCGGGGAGCTGTTTTTT. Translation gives CASSFFRTTTGELFF.

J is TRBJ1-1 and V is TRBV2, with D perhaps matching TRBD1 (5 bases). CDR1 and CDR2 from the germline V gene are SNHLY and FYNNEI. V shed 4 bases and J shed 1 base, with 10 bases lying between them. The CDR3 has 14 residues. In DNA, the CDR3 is TGTGCCAGCAGTGGGGACGGACCGAACACTGAAGCTTTCTTT. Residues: CASSGDGPNTEAFF.

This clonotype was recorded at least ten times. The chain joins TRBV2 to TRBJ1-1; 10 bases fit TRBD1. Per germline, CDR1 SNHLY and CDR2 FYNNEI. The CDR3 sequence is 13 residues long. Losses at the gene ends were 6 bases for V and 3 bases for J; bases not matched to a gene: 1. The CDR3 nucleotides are TGTGCCAGCAGGGGGACAGGGGACACTGAAGCTTTCTTT. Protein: CASRGTGDTEAFF. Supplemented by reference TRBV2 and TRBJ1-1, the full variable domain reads EPEVTQTPSHQVTQMGQEVILRCVPISNHLYFYWYRQILGQKVEFLVSFYNNEISEKSEIFDDQFSVERPDGSNFTLKIRSTKLEDSAMYFCASRGTGDTEAFFGQGTRLTVV.

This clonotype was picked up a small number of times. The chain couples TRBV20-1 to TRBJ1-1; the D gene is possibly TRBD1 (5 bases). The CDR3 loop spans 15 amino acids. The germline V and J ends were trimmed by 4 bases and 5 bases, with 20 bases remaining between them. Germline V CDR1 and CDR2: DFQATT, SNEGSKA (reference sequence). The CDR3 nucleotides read TGCAGTGCTAAGCCCCCGGCCCTTGAGGGGACTGAAGCTTTCTTT. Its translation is CSAKPPALEGTEAFF.

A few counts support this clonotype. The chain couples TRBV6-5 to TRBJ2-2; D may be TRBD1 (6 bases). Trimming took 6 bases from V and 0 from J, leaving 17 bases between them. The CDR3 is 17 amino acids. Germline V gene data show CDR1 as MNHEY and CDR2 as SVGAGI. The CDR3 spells CASSLKPGHSNTGELFF. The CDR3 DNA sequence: TGTGCCAGCAGCCTTAAACCGGGACACTCGAACACCGGGGAGCTGTTTTTT.